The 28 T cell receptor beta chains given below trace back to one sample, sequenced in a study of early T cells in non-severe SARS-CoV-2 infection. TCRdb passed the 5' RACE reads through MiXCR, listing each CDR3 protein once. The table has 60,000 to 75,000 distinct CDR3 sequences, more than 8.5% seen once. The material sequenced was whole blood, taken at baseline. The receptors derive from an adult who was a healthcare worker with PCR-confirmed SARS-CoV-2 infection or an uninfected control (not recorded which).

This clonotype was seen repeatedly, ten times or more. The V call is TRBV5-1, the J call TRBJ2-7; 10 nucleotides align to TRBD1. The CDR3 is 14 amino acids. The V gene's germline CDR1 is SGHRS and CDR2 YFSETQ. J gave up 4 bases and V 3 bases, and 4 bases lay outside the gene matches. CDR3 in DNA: TGCGCCAGCAGCTACGGGACAGGGGTTTACGAGCAGTACTTC. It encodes CASSYGTGVYEQYF.

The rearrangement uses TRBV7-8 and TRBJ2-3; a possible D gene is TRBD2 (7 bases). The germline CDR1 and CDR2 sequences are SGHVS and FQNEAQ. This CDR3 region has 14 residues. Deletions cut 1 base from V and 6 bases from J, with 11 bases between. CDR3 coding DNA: TGTGCCAGCAGCTTAGAGGGGGGGCGCGATACGCAGTATTTT. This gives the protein CASSLEGGRDTQYF.

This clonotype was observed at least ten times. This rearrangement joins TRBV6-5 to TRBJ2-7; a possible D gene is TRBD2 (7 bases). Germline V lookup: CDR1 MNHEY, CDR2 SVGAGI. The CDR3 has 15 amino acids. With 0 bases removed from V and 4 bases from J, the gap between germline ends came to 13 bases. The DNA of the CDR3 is TGTGCCAGCAGTTACTCGAGGGGGGGCGCGTACGAGCAGTACTTC. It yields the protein CASSYSRGGAYEQYF.

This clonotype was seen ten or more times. The DNA of the CDR3 is TGTGCCAGCAGCCAAGAATTAGGCCTGTCCTACGAGCAGTACTTC. This encodes CASSQELGLSYEQYF. J is TRBJ2-7 and V is TRBV3-1, with unresolved D. Looked up from germline, CDR1 is LGHDT and CDR2 is YNNKEL (reference sequence). There are 15 residues in the CDR3. The V end was cut by 0 bases, the J end by 1 base, with 10 bases between.

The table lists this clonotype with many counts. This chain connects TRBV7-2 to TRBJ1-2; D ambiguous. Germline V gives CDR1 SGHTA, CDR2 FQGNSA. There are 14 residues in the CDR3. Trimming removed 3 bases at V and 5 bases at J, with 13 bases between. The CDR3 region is CASSFRAEGYGYTF. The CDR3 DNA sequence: TGTGCCAGCAGCTTTAGGGCTGAGGGATATGGCTACACCTTC.

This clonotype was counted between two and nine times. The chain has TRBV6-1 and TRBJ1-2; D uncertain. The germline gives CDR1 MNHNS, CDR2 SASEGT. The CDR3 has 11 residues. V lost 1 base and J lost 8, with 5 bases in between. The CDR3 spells CASSEVLGYTF. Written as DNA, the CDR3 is TGTGCCAGCAGTGAAGTCCTGGGCTACACCTTC.

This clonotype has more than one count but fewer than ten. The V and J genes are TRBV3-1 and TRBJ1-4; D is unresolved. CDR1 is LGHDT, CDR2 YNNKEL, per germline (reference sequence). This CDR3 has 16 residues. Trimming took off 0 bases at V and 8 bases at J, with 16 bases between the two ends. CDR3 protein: CASSQDSLVRSEKLFF. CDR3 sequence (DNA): TGTGCCAGCAGCCAAGATTCCCTTGTCCGGTCGGAAAAACTGTTTTTT.

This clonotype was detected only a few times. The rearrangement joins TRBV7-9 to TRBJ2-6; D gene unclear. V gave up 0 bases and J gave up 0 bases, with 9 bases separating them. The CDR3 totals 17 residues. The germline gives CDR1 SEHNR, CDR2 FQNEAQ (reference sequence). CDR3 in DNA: TGTGCCAGCAGCTTAGCGAACACCCTCTCTGGGGCCAACGTCCTGACTTTC. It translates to CASSLANTLSGANVLTF. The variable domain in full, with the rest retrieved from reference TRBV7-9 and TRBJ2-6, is DTGVSQNPRHKITKRGQNVTFRCDPISEHNRLYWYRQTLGQGPEFLTYFQNEAQLEKSRLLSDRFSAERPKGSFSTLEIQRTEQGDSAMYLCASSLANTLSGANVLTFGAGSRLTVL.

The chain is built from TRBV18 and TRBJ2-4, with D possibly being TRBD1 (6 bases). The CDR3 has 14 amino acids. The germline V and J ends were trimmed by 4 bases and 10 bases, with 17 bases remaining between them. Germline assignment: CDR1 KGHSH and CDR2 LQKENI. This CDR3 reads CASSQQGNLGIQYF. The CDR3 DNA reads TGTGCCAGCTCACAGCAGGGGAATCTAGGGATTCAGTACTTC.

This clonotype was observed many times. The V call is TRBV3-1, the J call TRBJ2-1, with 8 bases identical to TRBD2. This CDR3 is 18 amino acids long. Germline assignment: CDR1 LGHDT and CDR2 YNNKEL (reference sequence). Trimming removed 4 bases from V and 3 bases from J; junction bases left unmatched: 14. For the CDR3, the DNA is TGTGCCAGCAGCCTAAAGATGTCGGGACTAGGGATCTACAATGAGCAGTTCTTC. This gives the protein CASSLKMSGLGIYNEQFF.

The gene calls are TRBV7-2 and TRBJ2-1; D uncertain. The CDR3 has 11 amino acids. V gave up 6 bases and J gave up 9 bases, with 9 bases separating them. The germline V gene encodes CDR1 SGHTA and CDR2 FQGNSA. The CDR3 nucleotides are TGTGCCAGCAGAATTCAAGTTGAGCAGTTCTTC. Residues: CASRIQVEQFF.

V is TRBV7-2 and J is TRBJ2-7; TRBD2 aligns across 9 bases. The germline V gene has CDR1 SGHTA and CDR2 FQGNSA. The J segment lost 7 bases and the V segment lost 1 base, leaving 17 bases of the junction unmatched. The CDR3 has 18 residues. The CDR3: CASSLDSWRGGRADEQYF. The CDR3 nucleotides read TGTGCCAGCAGCTTAGATAGTTGGCGGGGCGGGAGGGCCGATGAGCAGTACTTC.

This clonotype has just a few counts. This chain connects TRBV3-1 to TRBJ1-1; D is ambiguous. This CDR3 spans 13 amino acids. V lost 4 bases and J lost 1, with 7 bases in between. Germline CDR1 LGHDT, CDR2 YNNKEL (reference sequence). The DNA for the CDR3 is TGTGCCAGCAGCCGTCTAGGGAACACTGAAGCTTTCTTT. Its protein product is CASSRLGNTEAFF.

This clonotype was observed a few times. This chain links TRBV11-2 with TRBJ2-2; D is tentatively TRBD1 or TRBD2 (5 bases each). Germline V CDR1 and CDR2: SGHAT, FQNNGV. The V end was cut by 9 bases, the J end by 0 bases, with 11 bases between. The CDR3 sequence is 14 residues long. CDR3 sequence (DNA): TGTGCCAGTAAGAGAGGGGCGAACACCGGGGAGCTGTTTTTT. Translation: CASKRGANTGELFF.

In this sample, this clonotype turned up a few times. CDR3 sequence reads: CASSLQRGTDTQYF. The CDR3 nucleotides are TGTGCCAGCAGCCTCCAGCGGGGCACAGATACGCAGTATTTT. The chain joins TRBV3-1 to TRBJ2-3; D perhaps matches TRBD2 (6 bases). CDR1 is LGHDT, CDR2 YNNKEL, per germline (reference sequence). CDR3 length: 14 amino acids. V lost 4 bases and J 1 base, leaving 9 bases between the germline ends.

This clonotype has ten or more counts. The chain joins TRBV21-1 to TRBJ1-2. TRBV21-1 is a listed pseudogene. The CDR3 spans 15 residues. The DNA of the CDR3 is TGTGCCAGCCAAAGTCGACGGAGGACTAACTATGGCTACACCTTC. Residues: CASQSRRRTNYGYTF.

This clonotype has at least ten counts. The CDR3 DNA sequence: TGTGCCAGCAGTTTAGACAGGCCGACCCTCCATAGCAATCAGCCCCAGCATTTT. This encodes CASSLDRPTLHSNQPQHF. The chain has TRBV12-3 or TRBV12-4 and TRBJ1-5, with a weak D call TRBD1 (5 bases). Deletions cut 1 base from V and 0 bases from J, with 16 bases between. The CDR3 is made up of 18 amino acids.

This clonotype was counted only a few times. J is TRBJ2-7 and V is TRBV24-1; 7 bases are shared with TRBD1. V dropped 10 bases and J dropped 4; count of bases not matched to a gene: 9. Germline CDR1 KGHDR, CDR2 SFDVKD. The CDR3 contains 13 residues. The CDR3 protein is CATVKDRPYEQYF. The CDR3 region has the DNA TGTGCCACTGTCAAGGACAGGCCATACGAGCAGTACTTC.

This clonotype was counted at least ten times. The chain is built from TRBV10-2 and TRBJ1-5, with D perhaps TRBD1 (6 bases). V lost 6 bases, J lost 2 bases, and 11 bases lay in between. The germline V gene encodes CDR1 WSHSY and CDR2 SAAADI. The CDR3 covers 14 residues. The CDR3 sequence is CASRTQGGNQPQHF. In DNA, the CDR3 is TGCGCCAGCAGGACACAGGGAGGCAATCAGCCCCAGCATTTT.

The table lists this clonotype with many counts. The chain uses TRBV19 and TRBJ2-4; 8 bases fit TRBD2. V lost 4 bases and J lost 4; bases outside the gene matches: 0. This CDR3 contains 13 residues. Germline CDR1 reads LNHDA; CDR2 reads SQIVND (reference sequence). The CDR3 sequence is CASSTSGKNIQYF. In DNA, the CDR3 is TGTGCCAGTAGTACTAGCGGGAAAAACATTCAGTACTTC.

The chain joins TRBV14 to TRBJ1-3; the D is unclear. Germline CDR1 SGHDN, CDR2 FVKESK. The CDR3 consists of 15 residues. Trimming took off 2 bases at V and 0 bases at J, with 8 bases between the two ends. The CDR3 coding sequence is TGTGCCAGCAGCCAATCCGGCAACTCTGGAAACACCATATATTTT. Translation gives CASSQSGNSGNTIYF.

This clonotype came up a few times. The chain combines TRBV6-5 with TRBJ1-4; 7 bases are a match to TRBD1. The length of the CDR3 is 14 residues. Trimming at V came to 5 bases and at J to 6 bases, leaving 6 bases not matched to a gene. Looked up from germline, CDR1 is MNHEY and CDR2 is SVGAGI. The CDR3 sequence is CASSETGRDEKLFF. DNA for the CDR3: TGTGCCAGCAGTGAGACAGGGCGGGATGAAAAACTGTTTTTT.

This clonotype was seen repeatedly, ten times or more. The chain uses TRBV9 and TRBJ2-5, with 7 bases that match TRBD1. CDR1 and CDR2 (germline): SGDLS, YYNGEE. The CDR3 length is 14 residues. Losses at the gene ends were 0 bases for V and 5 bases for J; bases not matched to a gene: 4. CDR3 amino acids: CASSVATGVETQYF. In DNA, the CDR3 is TGTGCCAGCAGCGTAGCTACAGGGGTGGAGACCCAGTACTTC.

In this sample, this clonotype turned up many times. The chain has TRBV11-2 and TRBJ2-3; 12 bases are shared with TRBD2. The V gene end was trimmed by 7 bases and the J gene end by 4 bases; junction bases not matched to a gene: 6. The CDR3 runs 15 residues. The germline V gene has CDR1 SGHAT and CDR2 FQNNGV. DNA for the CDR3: TGTGCCAGCAAGCTAGCGGGAGGGCCGGCAGATACGCAGTATTTT. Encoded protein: CASKLAGGPADTQYF.

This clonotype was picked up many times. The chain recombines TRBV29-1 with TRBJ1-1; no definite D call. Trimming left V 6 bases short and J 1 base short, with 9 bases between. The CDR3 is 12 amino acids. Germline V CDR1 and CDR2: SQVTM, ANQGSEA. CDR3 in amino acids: CSVQTTNTEAFF. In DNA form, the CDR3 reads TGCAGCGTCCAGACAACGAACACTGAAGCTTTCTTT.

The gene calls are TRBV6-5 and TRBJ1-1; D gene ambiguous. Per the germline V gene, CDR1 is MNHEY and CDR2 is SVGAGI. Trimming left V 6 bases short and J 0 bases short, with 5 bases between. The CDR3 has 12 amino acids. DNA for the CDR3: TGTGCCAGCAGCGAGCTGAACACTGAAGCTTTCTTT. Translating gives CASSELNTEAFF.

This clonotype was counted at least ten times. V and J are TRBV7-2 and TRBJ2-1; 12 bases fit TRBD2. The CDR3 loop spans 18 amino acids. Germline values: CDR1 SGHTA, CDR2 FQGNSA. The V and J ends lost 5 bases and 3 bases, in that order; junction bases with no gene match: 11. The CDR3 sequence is CASSLTGLAGNRYNEQFF. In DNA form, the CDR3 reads TGTGCCAGCAGCCTAACCGGACTAGCGGGGAACCGCTACAATGAGCAGTTCTTC.

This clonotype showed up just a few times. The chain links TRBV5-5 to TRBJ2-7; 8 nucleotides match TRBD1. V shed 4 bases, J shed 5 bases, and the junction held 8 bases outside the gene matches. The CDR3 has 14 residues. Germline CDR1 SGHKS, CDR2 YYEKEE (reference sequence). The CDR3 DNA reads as TGTGCCAGCAGCCAAAGCCAGGGGGCCCACGAGCAGTACTTC. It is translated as CASSQSQGAHEQYF.